The source of this T cell receptor (beta chain) is a study of T cell changes during pregnancy in multiple sclerosis. This CDR3 comprises 13 residues. Trimming left V 2 bases short and J 8 bases short, with 12 bases between. Germline loops: CDR1 GTSNPN, CDR2 SVGIG (reference sequence). Sequenced by immunoSEQ multiplex PCR; TCRdb stores in-frame clones only, minus some. The profile covers some 51,000 clones, with 94% appearing a single time and about 4.5% taken by the ten largest. J is TRBJ1-4 and V is TRBV30; D not certain. This TCR came from a female donor with multiple sclerosis, enrolled in a pregnancy study. Sequencing was performed on CD8+ T cells from peripheral blood mononuclear cells, taken in the first trimester of pregnancy. The CDR3 spells CAWSSRTGEKLFF. CDR3 DNA sequence: TGTGCCTGGAGTTCCCGGACGGGGGAAAAACTGTTTTTT.